These 14 T cell receptor beta chains share one sample of origin, sequenced in a study of OX40 agonist ivuxolimab in advanced cancers. Some clones are missing from TCRdb's copy, which holds only in-frame ones; the method was immunoSEQ multiplex PCR. The table records about 70,000 clones, roughly 85% of them present only once. The sample in question was CD4+ or CD8+ T cells sorted from blood, obtained in a trial of the OX40 agonist ivuxolimab. The receptors shown here come from an adult with an advanced solid tumor such as melanoma, head and neck, liver or kidney cancer.

V is TRBV4-1 and J is TRBJ2-3; 7 bases align to TRBD1. This CDR3 spans 16 amino acids. Germline V gene sequence: CDR1 MGHRA, CDR2 YSYEKL. V shed 1 base and J 3 bases; nucleotides not matched to a gene: 7. For the CDR3, the DNA is TGCGCCAGCAGCCAAGCTGACAGGGTACGGACAGATACGCAGTATTTT. It is translated as CASSQADRVRTDTQYF.

The rearrangement uses TRBV10-1 and TRBJ2-7; 8 nucleotides line up with TRBD2. The CDR3 runs to 13 residues. Germline CDR1 WNHNN, CDR2 SYGVQD (reference sequence). Trimming at V came to 8 bases and at J to 6 bases, leaving 9 bases not matched to a gene. This chain's CDR3 is CASEPGLVIEQYF. CDR3 coding DNA: TGCGCCAGCGAACCGGGACTAGTAATCGAGCAGTACTTC.

The chain employs TRBV5-4 and TRBJ1-2, with D uncertain. Germline loops: CDR1 SGHNT, CDR2 YYREEE (reference sequence). The CDR3 covers 13 residues. Trimming shortened V by 1 base and J by 8 bases, and 12 bases separated the two germline ends. CDR3 amino acids: CASSLPLGSGYTF. The CDR3 region has the DNA TGTGCCAGCAGCTTGCCCCTCGGATCCGGCTACACCTTC.

The rearrangement links TRBV27 to TRBJ1-2; D is uncertain. The ends were cut back, 3 bases at V and 6 bases at J, with 17 bases in the middle. The germline CDR1 and CDR2 sequences are MNHEY and SMNVEV (reference sequence). The CDR3 has 15 residues. CDR3 in DNA: TGTGCCAGCAGTTTTCCCGAGGGAGGGAAAAATGGCTACACCTTC. Its protein is CASSFPEGGKNGYTF.

This clone showed up just once. The J gene is TRBJ1-4, the V gene TRBV2, with D possibly matching TRBD1 (5 bases). The V end lost 8 bases, the J end lost 5 bases, and 15 bases lay between the germline ends. This CDR3 is 14 amino acids long. CDR1 SNHLY and CDR2 FYNNEI come from the germline V gene. The CDR3 region is CASGTRGFNEKLFF. In nucleotides, the CDR3 is TGTGCCAGCGGTACAAGGGGCTTCAATGAAAAACTGTTTTTT. Combining the CDR3 with reference TRBV2 and TRBJ1-4 gives the whole variable domain EPEVTQTPSHQVTQMGQEVILRCVPISNHLYFYWYRQILGQKVEFLVSFYNNEISEKSEIFDDQFSVERPDGSNFTLKIRSTKLEDSAMYFCASGTRGFNEKLFFGSGTQLSVL.

V gene TRBV6-6 combines with J gene TRBJ2-3; 8 bases match TRBD2. This CDR3 is 14 amino acids long. Looked up from germline, CDR1 is MNHNY and CDR2 is SVGAGI (reference sequence). The trim removed 3 bases at V and 1 base at J, leaving 0 bases unmatched. The CDR3 region has the DNA TGTGCCAGCAGTTATAGCGGGGGCACAGATACGCAGTATTTT. This codes for CASSYSGGTDTQYF.

This clone was seen more than once but under ten times. V gene TRBV11-3 combines with J gene TRBJ2-5; D is undetermined. CDR3 length: 13 residues. The V gene lost 3 bases and the J gene lost 5 bases, with 10 bases spanning the gap. Germline values: CDR1 SGHNT, CDR2 YENEEA. The CDR3 coding sequence is TGTGCCAGCAGCTTGAATGAAGGGGAGACCCAGTACTTC. Protein sequence: CASSLNEGETQYF.

This chain joins TRBV7-8 and TRBJ1-5, with 11 positions matching TRBD1. The CDR3 contains 15 residues. V shed 1 base and J 6 bases; nucleotides not matched to a gene: 2. Germline loops: CDR1 SGHVS, CDR2 FQNEAQ. The CDR3 DNA sequence: TGTGCCAGCAGCTTAGTGGGACAGGGGGGTCAGCCCCAGCATTTT. Amino acid sequence: CASSLVGQGGQPQHF. Using reference TRBV7-8 and TRBJ1-5 for the parts outside the CDR3, the full variable domain is GAGVSQSPRYKVAKRGQDVALRCDPISGHVSLFWYQQALGQGPEFLTYFQNEAQLDKSGLPSDRFFAERPEGSVSTLKIQRTQQEDSAVYLCASSLVGQGGQPQHFGDGTRLSIL.

This sequence joins TRBV7-9 and TRBJ2-2; TRBD1 matches at 7 bases. CDR1 and CDR2 from the germline V gene are SEHNR and FQNEAQ (reference sequence). After removal of 5 bases from V and 1 base from J, the junction contained 13 bases not matched to a gene. The CDR3 spans 18 residues. The CDR3 region has the DNA TGTGCCAGCAGCCCCATAGTAGGACAGGTCCAGAACACCGGGGAGCTGTTTTTT. Translated: CASSPIVGQVQNTGELFF.

This clone was seen more than once but under ten times. This chain links TRBV2 with TRBJ2-5; 13 bases map to TRBD2. V lost 6 bases, J lost 4 bases, and 5 bases stayed unmatched. In germline, CDR1 is SNHLY, CDR2 FYNNEI. The CDR3 has 15 amino acids. The CDR3 sequence is CASRTSGGPGETQYF. DNA of the CDR3: TGTGCCAGCAGGACTAGCGGGGGGCCGGGAGAGACCCAGTACTTC.

The chain recombines TRBV7-8 with TRBJ1-2, with D perhaps matching TRBD1 (5 bases). Trimming shortened V by 4 bases and J by 3 bases, and 15 bases separated the two germline ends. The germline gives CDR1 SGHVS, CDR2 FQNEAQ. This CDR3 comprises 15 residues. The CDR3 protein is CASSSPGRGDYGYTF. CDR3 nucleotides: TGTGCCAGCAGCTCACCGGGGCGGGGAGACTATGGCTACACCTTC.

This clone was detected a few times. This chain uses TRBV7-2 with TRBJ1-2; D is unresolved. The CDR3 runs to 14 residues. Germline V gene sequence: CDR1 SGHTA, CDR2 FQGNSA. Trimming stripped 5 bases from V and 3 bases from J, with 13 bases between. The CDR3 protein is CASSLVRGDYGYTF. CDR3 sequence (DNA): TGTGCCAGCAGCCTCGTGCGGGGTGACTATGGCTACACCTTC.

The chain joins TRBV5-1 to TRBJ2-3, with D hard to call. CDR3 size: 13 residues. The V and J ends lost 4 bases and 0 bases respectively, with 6 bases between them. CDR1 and CDR2 from the germline V gene are SGHRS and YFSETQ. The CDR3 reads CASSGTSTDTQYF. In nucleotides, the CDR3 is TGCGCCAGCAGCGGTACTAGCACAGATACGCAGTATTTT.

The V and J genes are TRBV7-8 and TRBJ2-7; 14 bases align to TRBD2. V was pared by 5 bases and J by 4 bases, with 4 bases of the junction left unmatched. Germline V gene data show CDR1 as SGHVS and CDR2 as FQNEAQ. The length of the CDR3 is 15 residues. The CDR3 region has the DNA TGTGCCAGCAGCCGTGGGACTAGCGGGAGTTACGAGCAGTACTTC. Its translation is CASSRGTSGSYEQYF. Full variable domain (rest looked up from reference TRBV7-8 and TRBJ2-7): GAGVSQSPRYKVAKRGQDVALRCDPISGHVSLFWYQQALGQGPEFLTYFQNEAQLDKSGLPSDRFFAERPEGSVSTLKIQRTQQEDSAVYLCASSRGTSGSYEQYFGPGTRLTVT.